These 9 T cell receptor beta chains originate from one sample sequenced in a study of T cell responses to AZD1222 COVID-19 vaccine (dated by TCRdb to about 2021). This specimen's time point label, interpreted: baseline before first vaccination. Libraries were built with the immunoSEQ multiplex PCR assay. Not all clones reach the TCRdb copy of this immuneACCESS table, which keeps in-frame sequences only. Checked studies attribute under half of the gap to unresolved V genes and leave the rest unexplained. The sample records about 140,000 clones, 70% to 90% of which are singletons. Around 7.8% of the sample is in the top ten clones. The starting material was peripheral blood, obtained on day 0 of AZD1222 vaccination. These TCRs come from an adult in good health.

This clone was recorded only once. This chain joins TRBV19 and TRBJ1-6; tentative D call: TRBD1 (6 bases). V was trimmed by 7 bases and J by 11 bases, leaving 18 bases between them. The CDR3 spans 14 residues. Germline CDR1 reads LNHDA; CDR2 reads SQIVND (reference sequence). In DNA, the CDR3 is TGTGCCAGTACCACGGACCAGACAGGCGCACCCCTCCACTTT. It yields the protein CASTTDQTGAPLHF.

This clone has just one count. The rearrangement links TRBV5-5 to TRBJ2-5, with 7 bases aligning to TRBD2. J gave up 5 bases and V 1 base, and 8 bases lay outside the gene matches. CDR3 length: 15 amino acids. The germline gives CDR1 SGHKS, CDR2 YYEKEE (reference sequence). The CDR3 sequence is CASSLRGNGRETQYF. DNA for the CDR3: TGTGCCAGCAGCTTGAGAGGTAACGGGAGGGAGACCCAGTACTTC.

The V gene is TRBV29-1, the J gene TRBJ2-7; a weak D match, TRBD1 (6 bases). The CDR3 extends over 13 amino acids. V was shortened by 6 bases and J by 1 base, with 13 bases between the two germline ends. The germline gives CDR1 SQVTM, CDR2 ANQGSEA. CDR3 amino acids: CSVCSGASYEQYF. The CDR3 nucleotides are TGCAGCGTCTGCTCAGGGGCTTCCTACGAGCAGTACTTC.

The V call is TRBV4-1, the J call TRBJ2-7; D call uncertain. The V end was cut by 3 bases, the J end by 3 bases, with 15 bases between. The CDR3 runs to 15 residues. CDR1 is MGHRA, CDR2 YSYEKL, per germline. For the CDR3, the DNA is TGCGCCAGCAGCCAGGGCGAATGGCCCCGCTACGAGCAGTACTTC. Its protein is CASSQGEWPRYEQYF.

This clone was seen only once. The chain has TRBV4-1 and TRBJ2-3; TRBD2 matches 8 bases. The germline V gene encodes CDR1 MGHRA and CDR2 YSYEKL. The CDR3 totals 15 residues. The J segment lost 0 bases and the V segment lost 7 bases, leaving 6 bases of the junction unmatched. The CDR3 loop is CASTLGTSSTDTQYF. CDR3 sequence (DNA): TGCGCCAGCACCCTAGGGACTAGTAGCACAGATACGCAGTATTTT.

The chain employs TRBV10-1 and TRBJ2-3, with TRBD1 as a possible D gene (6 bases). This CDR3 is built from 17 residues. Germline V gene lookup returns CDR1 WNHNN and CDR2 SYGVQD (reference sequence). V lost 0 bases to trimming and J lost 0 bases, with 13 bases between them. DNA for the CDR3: TGCGCCAGCAGTGAGTCGCCCCCAGGGGTCAGCACAGATACGCAGTATTTT. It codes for CASSESPPGVSTDTQYF.

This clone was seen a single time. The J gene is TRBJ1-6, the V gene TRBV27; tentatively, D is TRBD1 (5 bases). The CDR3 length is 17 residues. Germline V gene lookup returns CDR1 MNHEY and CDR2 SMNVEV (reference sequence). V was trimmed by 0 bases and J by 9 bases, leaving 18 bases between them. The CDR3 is CASSLSKGTLSSSPLHF. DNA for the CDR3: TGTGCCAGCAGTTTATCGAAAGGGACCCTATCTAGTTCACCCCTCCACTTT.

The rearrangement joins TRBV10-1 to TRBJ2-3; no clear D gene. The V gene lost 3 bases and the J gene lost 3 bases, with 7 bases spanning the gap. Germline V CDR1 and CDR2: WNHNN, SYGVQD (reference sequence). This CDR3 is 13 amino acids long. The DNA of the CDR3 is TGCGCCAGCAGTGAATTACTAACAGATACGCAGTATTTT. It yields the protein CASSELLTDTQYF.

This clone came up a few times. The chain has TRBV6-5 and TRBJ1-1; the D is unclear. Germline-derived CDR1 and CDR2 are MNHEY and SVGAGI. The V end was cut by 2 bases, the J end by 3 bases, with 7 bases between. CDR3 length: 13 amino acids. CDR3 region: CASSYRWDTEAFF. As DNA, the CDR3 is TGTGCCAGCAGTTACCGGTGGGACACTGAAGCTTTCTTT.